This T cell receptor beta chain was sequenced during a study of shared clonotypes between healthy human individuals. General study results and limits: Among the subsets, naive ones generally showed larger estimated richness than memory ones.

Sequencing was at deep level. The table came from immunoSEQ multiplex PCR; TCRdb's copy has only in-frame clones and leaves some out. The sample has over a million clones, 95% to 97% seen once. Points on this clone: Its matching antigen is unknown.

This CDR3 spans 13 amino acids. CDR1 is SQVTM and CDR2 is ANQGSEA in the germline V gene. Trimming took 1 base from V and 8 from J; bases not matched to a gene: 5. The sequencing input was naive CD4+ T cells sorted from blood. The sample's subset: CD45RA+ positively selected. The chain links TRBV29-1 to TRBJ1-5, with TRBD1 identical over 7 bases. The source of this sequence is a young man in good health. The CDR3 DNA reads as TGCAGCGTTGAAGCCAACAGGGGTGAGCCCCAGCATTTT. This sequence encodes CSVEANRGEPQHF. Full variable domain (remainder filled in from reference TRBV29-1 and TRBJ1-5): SAVISQKPSRDICQRGTSLTIQCQVDSQVTMMFWYRQQPGQSLTLIATANQGSEATYESGFVIDKFPISRPNLTFSTLTVSNMSPEDSSIYLCSVEANRGEPQHFGDGTRLSIL.